This T cell receptor beta chain derives from a study of blood T cell repertoires in COVID-19. Libraries were prepared by immunoSEQ multiplex PCR; TCRdb keeps only in-frame clonotypes and omits some of them. The sample contains some 270,000 clones, more than 75% of which appear only once. The sequence came from a man aged 35 to 55 with active or convalescent COVID-19. The sequencing input was peripheral blood.

CDR3 coding DNA: TGTGCCATCAGAGACGGACAGGGAACTACCTACAATGAGCAGTTCTTC. This encodes CAIRDGQGTTYNEQFF. The V and J genes are TRBV10-3 and TRBJ2-1; 8 bases map to TRBD1. Germline CDR1 is ENHRY and CDR2 is SYGVKD. The CDR3 runs to 16 residues. The ends lost 6 bases at V and 2 bases at J; junction bases unmatched: 9.